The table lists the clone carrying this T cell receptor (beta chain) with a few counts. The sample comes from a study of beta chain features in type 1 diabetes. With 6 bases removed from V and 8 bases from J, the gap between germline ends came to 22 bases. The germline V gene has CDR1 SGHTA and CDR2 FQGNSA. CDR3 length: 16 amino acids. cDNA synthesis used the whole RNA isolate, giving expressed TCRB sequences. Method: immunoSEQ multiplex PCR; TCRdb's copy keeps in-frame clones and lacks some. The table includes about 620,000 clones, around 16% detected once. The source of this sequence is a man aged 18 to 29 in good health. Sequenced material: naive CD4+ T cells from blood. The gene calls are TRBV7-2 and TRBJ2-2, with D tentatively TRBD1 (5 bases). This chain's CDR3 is CASRVARVSVPGELFF. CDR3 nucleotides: TGTGCCAGCAGGGTAGCCAGGGTATCGGTACCGGGGGAGCTGTTTTTT. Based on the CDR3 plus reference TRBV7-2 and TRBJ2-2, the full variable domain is GAGVSQSPSNKVTEKGKDVELRCDPISGHTALYWYRQSLGQGLEFLIYFQGNSAPDKSGLPSDRFSAERTGGSVSTLTIQRTQQEDSAVYLCASRVARVSVPGELFFGEGSRLTVL.